This T cell receptor (beta chain) was sequenced in a study of T cell responses to AZD1222 COVID-19 vaccine. V trimming: 0 bases; J trimming: 7 bases; junction bases outside the gene matches: 1. The CDR3 has 16 residues. Per the germline V gene, CDR1 is MNHEY and CDR2 is SVGAGI. Sequencing was performed with immunoSEQ multiplex PCR; in TCRdb, only in-frame clones are kept and a portion is missing. Of about 93,000 clones listed, roughly 91% are singletons. This TCR was recovered from an adult in good health. Source: peripheral blood, taken on day 0 of MenACWY control vaccination. The V call is TRBV6-5, the J call TRBJ1-6, with TRBD1 matching over 12 bases. The CDR3 here is CASSYSGTGGNSPLHF. In DNA, the CDR3 is TGTGCCAGCAGTTACTCGGGGACAGGGGGCAATTCACCCCTCCACTTT.